This is a list of T cell receptor beta chains from one sample in a study of CD8+ T cells in alopecia areata. Assay used: immunoSEQ multiplex PCR; TCRdb lists only in-frame clones, some missing. The sample holds some 160,000 clones, 62% seen once. The sample comprised CD8+ T cells sorted from blood. The receptors come from a human donor in good health. Each CDR3 is given with its conserved first and last residue. The D gene is left open where the match is weak. Clone size is stated in some rows and not others, as once, few, many or a class when expanded.

cdr3_aa: CASSAGQGAGEQYF
cdr3_nt: TGTGCCAGCAGCGCGGGACAGGGGGCCGGGGAGCAGTACTTC
v_call: TRBV9
d_call: TRBD1
clone_size: NA
j_call: TRBJ2-7

cdr3_aa: CASTGVRWETQYF
cdr3_nt: TGTGCCAGCACAGGGGTAAGGTGGGAGACCCAGTACTTC
v_call: TRBV25-1
d_call: NA
clone_size: NA
j_call: TRBJ2-5

cdr3_aa: CASALGGPYNEQFF
cdr3_nt: TGTGCCAGCGCCCTGGGGGGACCTTACAATGAGCAGTTCTTC
v_call: TRBV9
d_call: NA
clone_size: NA
j_call: TRBJ2-1

cdr3_aa: CSGVGLADLNEQFF
cdr3_nt: TGCAGCGGAGTGGGACTAGCCGACCTAAATGAGCAGTTCTTC
v_call: TRBV29-1
d_call: TRBD2
clone_size: NA
j_call: TRBJ2-1

cdr3_aa: CASSLSVHEQYF
cdr3_nt: TGTGCCAGCAGCTTAAGTGTCCACGAGCAGTACTTC
v_call: TRBV7-3
d_call: NA
clone_size: NA
j_call: TRBJ2-7

cdr3_aa: CASSHGTAGANVLTF
cdr3_nt: TGTGCCAGCAGTCATGGGACAGCTGGGGCCAACGTCCTGACTTTC
v_call: TRBV6-5
d_call: TRBD1
clone_size: few
j_call: TRBJ2-6

cdr3_aa: CASSWTVGSYEQYF
cdr3_nt: TGTGCCAGTAGTTGGACGGTCGGCTCCTACGAGCAGTACTTC
v_call: TRBV19
d_call: NA
clone_size: NA
j_call: TRBJ2-7

cdr3_aa: CASSLRGFGDNEQFF
cdr3_nt: TGTGCCAGCAGCTTACGAGGATTCGGAGACAATGAGCAGTTCTTC
v_call: TRBV13
d_call: NA
clone_size: NA
j_call: TRBJ2-1

cdr3_aa: CASSLDRTGGVGELFF
cdr3_nt: TGCGCCAGCAGCCTGGACCGGACAGGGGGCGTCGGGGAGCTGTTTTTT
v_call: TRBV5-1
d_call: TRBD1
clone_size: NA
j_call: TRBJ2-2

cdr3_aa: CAWTPAVLREEGNTEAFF
cdr3_nt: TGTGCCTGGACCCCTGCGGTTTTGAGGGAAGAGGGGAACACTGAAGCTTTCTTT
v_call: TRBV30
d_call: NA
clone_size: NA
j_call: TRBJ1-1

cdr3_aa: CSVDLAGRGEQYF
cdr3_nt: TGCAGCGTTGACCTAGCGGGACGTGGCGAGCAGTACTTC
v_call: TRBV29-1
d_call: TRBD2
clone_size: NA
j_call: TRBJ2-7

cdr3_aa: CASSHWTSGEQYF
cdr3_nt: TGTGCCAGCAGCCATTGGACTAGCGGTGAGCAGTACTTC
v_call: TRBV7-9
d_call: TRBD2
clone_size: few
j_call: TRBJ2-7

cdr3_aa: CASSQEISRQETQYF
cdr3_nt: TGCGCCAGCAGCCAAGAGATCTCCAGACAAGAGACCCAGTACTTC
v_call: TRBV4-1
d_call: NA
clone_size: NA
j_call: TRBJ2-5

cdr3_aa: CSVALTSGRLDTQYF
cdr3_nt: TGCAGCGTTGCGTTGACTAGCGGGAGATTGGATACGCAGTATTTT
v_call: TRBV29-1
d_call: TRBD2
clone_size: NA
j_call: TRBJ2-3

cdr3_aa: CSVETRKGSNTEAFF
cdr3_nt: TGCAGCGTTGAAACCCGAAAGGGGTCGAACACTGAAGCTTTCTTT
v_call: TRBV29-1
d_call: NA
clone_size: NA
j_call: TRBJ1-1

cdr3_aa: CASSSQTGGYEQYF
cdr3_nt: TGTGCCAGCAGCTCCCAAACAGGGGGCTACGAGCAGTACTTC
v_call: TRBV7-9
d_call: TRBD1
clone_size: NA
j_call: TRBJ2-7

cdr3_aa: CASSARQGLTDTQYF
cdr3_nt: TGTGCCAGCAGCGCACGACAGGGATTAACAGATACGCAGTATTTT
v_call: TRBV9
d_call: TRBD1
clone_size: few
j_call: TRBJ2-3

cdr3_aa: CASSLIQETQYF
cdr3_nt: TGTGCCAGCAGCTTGATACAAGAGACCCAGTACTTC
v_call: TRBV11-2
d_call: NA
clone_size: few
j_call: TRBJ2-5

cdr3_aa: CASSQSGPTLLYEQYF
cdr3_nt: TGCGCCAGCAGTCAATCGGGCCCTACTCTCCTTTACGAGCAGTACTTC
v_call: TRBV23-1
d_call: NA
clone_size: NA
j_call: TRBJ2-7

cdr3_aa: CASSLREAGPLQETQYF
cdr3_nt: TGTGCCAGCAGTTTGAGGGAAGCGGGACCCCTTCAAGAGACCCAGTACTTC
v_call: TRBV27
d_call: TRBD2
clone_size: NA
j_call: TRBJ2-5